This T cell receptor (beta chain) was sequenced for a study of blood T cell repertoires in COVID-19. About the study: PBMCs, B-cell-depleted T cells, or T cells provided the cDNA or gDNA that made up the material.

Sequenced by immunoSEQ multiplex PCR; TCRdb stores in-frame clones only, minus some. The table records around 100,000 clones, around 85% of them present only once. This CDR3 has 13 amino acids. In germline, CDR1 is MNHEY, CDR2 SVGAGI. V lost 6 bases to trimming and J lost 0 bases, with 8 bases between them. This clone was counted only a few times. The V and J genes are TRBV6-5 and TRBJ1-2; D gene uncertain. The receptor was derived from a man aged 45 to 65 with active or convalescent COVID-19. Sequenced input: peripheral blood. In DNA form, the CDR3 reads TGTGCCAGCAGCCCGGGAGCTAACTATGGCTACACCTTC. Translated, it gives CASSPGANYGYTF.